This TCR beta chain appears in the sequencing data of a study of Ad26.COV2.S vaccination and SARS-CoV-2 variants. Broader study findings: Once vaccination had occurred, spike-specific CD8+ and CD4+ T cell responses reportedly showed substantial breadth.

In regard to this clone: What it binds is unknown.

Method: immunoSEQ multiplex PCR; TCRdb's copy keeps in-frame clones and lacks some. The repertoire holds more than 150,000 clones, with around nine tenths as singletons. Germline CDR1 and CDR2: LNHNV and YYDKDF (reference sequence). The ends lost 0 bases at V and 5 bases at J; junction bases unmatched: 1. The CDR3 is 15 amino acids. The chain couples TRBV15 to TRBJ2-7, with 13 bases fitting TRBD2. The receptor's source is a human donor who had recovered from COVID-19. The source material was peripheral blood, sampled after recovery from COVID-19. CDR3 protein: CATSREGLAGNEQYF. The CDR3 region has the DNA TGTGCCACCAGCAGAGAGGGACTAGCGGGGAACGAGCAGTACTTC.